One sample yielded the 31 T cell receptor beta chains listed below, sequenced in a study of T cell responses to AZD1222 COVID-19 vaccine. The method was immunoSEQ multiplex PCR; TCRdb's version includes in-frame clones alone and lacks a portion of them. The table includes approximately 200,000 clones, 94% detected once. The starting material was peripheral blood, obtained on day 0 of AZD1222 vaccination. The receptors derive from an adult in good health.

J is TRBJ2-7 and V is TRBV5-1; D might be TRBD2 (5 bases). Per the germline V gene, CDR1 is SGHRS and CDR2 is YFSETQ. The V end was cut by 2 bases, the J end by 8 bases, with 8 bases between. The CDR3 is made up of 11 amino acids. CDR3 sequence (DNA): TGCGCCAGCAGCTTTGAGGGTCAGCAGTACTTC. This translates into CASSFEGQQYF.

The V gene is TRBV10-3, the J gene TRBJ2-7; 10 nucleotides agree with TRBD2. J gave up 6 bases and V 4 bases, and 6 bases lay outside the gene matches. CDR1 ENHRY and CDR2 SYGVKD come from the germline V gene. The CDR3 consists of 14 residues. DNA for the CDR3: TGTGCCATCAGTGCGGCTAGCGGGAGCGGCGAGCAGTACTTC. Translating gives CAISAASGSGEQYF.

The chain carries TRBV11-2 and TRBJ2-5, with 7 bases that match TRBD1. J lost 5 bases, V lost 5 bases, and 11 bases had no gene match. Germline V gene data show CDR1 as SGHAT and CDR2 as FQNNGV. This CDR3 is built from 15 residues. The CDR3 reads CASSTGAAVRETQYF. In DNA, the CDR3 is TGTGCCAGCAGCACAGGGGCGGCAGTTCGCGAGACCCAGTACTTC. The full variable domain, rest sourced from reference TRBV11-2 and TRBJ2-5, is EAGVAQSPRYKIIEKRQSVAFWCNPISGHATLYWYQQILGQGPKLLIQFQNNGVVDDSQLPKDRFSAERLKGVDSTLKIQPAKLEDSAVYLCASSTGAAVRETQYFGPGTRLLVL.

The rearrangement links TRBV30 to TRBJ2-7; 8 positions match TRBD1. The CDR3 has 14 residues. With V trimmed by 3 bases and J by 3 bases, 7 bases remained unmatched. CDR1 GTSNPN and CDR2 SVGIG come from the germline V gene (reference sequence). CDR3 DNA sequence: TGTGCCTGGAGGGCCCGGGACAGGCTCTACGAGCAGTACTTC. Translating it yields CAWRARDRLYEQYF.

J is TRBJ2-5 and V is TRBV6-1; 7 bases agree with TRBD1. CDR1 and CDR2 from the germline V gene are MNHNS and SASEGT. The CDR3 length is 14 residues. V dropped 1 base and J dropped 4; count of bases not matched to a gene: 3. The CDR3 region is CASSEENRGETQYF. In DNA form, the CDR3 reads TGTGCCAGCAGTGAAGAAAACAGGGGAGAGACCCAGTACTTC.

The count of this clone is one. The chain couples TRBV19 to TRBJ2-2; 11 nucleotides agree with TRBD2. V shed 3 bases and J 4 bases; nucleotides not matched to a gene: 7. Germline CDR1 is LNHDA and CDR2 is SQIVND (reference sequence). The CDR3 has 17 residues. The CDR3 DNA reads as TGTGCCAGTAGTATTCCACTAGCGGGAGTTAGCACCGGGGAGCTGTTTTTT. Protein sequence: CASSIPLAGVSTGELFF.

The V and J genes are TRBV6-1 and TRBJ1-5; 7 bases line up with TRBD1. CDR3 length: 16 amino acids. CDR1 MNHNS and CDR2 SASEGT come from the germline V gene. With 2 bases clipped from V and 3 bases from J, the junction kept 7 bases outside the gene matches. CDR3 DNA: TGTGCCAGCAGTGAAACCCGACAGGGCCCCAATCAGCCCCAGCATTTT. Its translation: CASSETRQGPNQPQHF.

The chain's CDR3 is CASRLAGQYYEQYF. CDR3 DNA: TGTGCAAGTCGCTTAGCTGGACAGTACTACGAGCAGTACTTC. This chain links TRBV12-2 with TRBJ2-7; no check of the table's D call, TRBD1, against the DNA was made. TRBV12-2 is listed as a pseudogene. The CDR3 covers 14 residues.

The CDR3 sequence: CSPSSLYEQYF. For the CDR3, the DNA is TGCAGCCCTTCCTCCCTCTACGAGCAGTACTTC. This chain links TRBV20-1 with TRBJ2-7, with D hard to call. CDR1 is DFQATT and CDR2 is SNEGSKA in the germline V gene (reference sequence). This CDR3 is built from 11 residues.

This sequence joins TRBV20-1 and TRBJ2-1, with unresolved D. The CDR3 length is 11 residues. Germline CDR1 reads DFQATT; CDR2 reads SNEGSKA (reference sequence). V shed 6 bases and J shed 6 bases, with 9 bases lying between them. The CDR3, as DNA: TGCAGTGCCAGGCTAGGCAATGAGCAGTTCTTC. Its protein product is CSARLGNEQFF.

In its sample, this clone was seen once. The gene calls are TRBV5-4 and TRBJ2-5; TRBD2 agrees at 13 bases. This CDR3 is 20 amino acids long. V shed 1 base and J 5 bases; nucleotides not matched to a gene: 17. Germline values: CDR1 SGHNT, CDR2 YYREEE (reference sequence). Here the CDR3 reads CASSLSPHGLAGVGGETQYF. CDR3 nucleotides: TGTGCCAGCAGCTTGTCACCCCACGGACTAGCGGGGGTGGGAGGGGAGACCCAGTACTTC.

CDR3 sequence (DNA): TGTGCCAGCTATTCGGAGCGGGAGAGGCACGAGCAGTACTTC. Amino acids: CASYSERERHEQYF. The chain uses TRBV6-5 and TRBJ2-7, with 8 bases matching TRBD2. With V trimmed by 8 bases and J by 5 bases, 11 bases remained unmatched. The CDR3 loop spans 14 amino acids. Germline V gene lookup returns CDR1 MNHEY and CDR2 SVGAGI.

CDR3 residues: CASSLTPTNTGELFF. The CDR3 nucleotides are TGTGCCAGCAGCTTAACCCCGACCAACACCGGGGAGCTGTTTTTT. This chain connects TRBV7-3 to TRBJ2-2; D is ambiguous. This CDR3 is 15 amino acids long. CDR1 and CDR2 (germline): SGHTA, FQGTGA. The V gene lost 0 bases and the J gene lost 2 bases, with 7 bases spanning the gap.

V gene TRBV7-9 combines with J gene TRBJ2-2, with TRBD2 identical over 8 bases. Looked up from germline, CDR1 is SEHNR and CDR2 is FQNEAQ (reference sequence). This CDR3 has 16 residues. V dropped 7 bases and J dropped 6; count of bases not matched to a gene: 13. This chain's CDR3 is CASKSNGTRVAGELFF. The CDR3 DNA is TGTGCCAGCAAATCCAACGGGACTAGAGTCGCCGGGGAGCTGTTTTTT.

This chain uses TRBV6-2 or TRBV6-3 with TRBJ1-2; D remains ambiguous. CDR3 length: 11 amino acids. Germline CDR1 and CDR2: MNHEY and SVGEGT. V was trimmed by 6 bases and J by 6 bases, leaving 8 bases between them. The CDR3 nucleotides read TGTGCCAGCAGCCCAAGAAATGGCTACACCTTC. Amino acid sequence: CASSPRNGYTF.

The V call is TRBV2, the J call TRBJ2-1, with 10 bases matching TRBD2. Per germline, CDR1 SNHLY and CDR2 FYNNEI. J was trimmed by 4 bases and V by 7 bases; bases with no gene match: 1. This CDR3 has 13 residues. CDR3 coding DNA: TGTGCCAGCAAGCGGGAGGGATACAATGAGCAGTTCTTC. This sequence encodes CASKREGYNEQFF.

V is TRBV28 and J is TRBJ2-7; perhaps TRBD2 as D (6 bases). CDR3 length: 15 residues. V lost 6 bases to trimming and J lost 2 bases, with 17 bases between them. Looked up from germline, CDR1 is MDHEN and CDR2 is SYDVKM. The CDR3 here is CASRPTGDYPYEQYF. CDR3 nucleotide sequence: TGTGCCAGCAGGCCCACGGGGGATTATCCCTACGAGCAGTACTTC. The full variable domain, in which reference TRBV28 and TRBJ2-7 provide the parts outside the CDR3, is DVKVTQSSRYLVKRTGEKVFLECVQDMDHENMFWYRQDPGLGLRLIYFSYDVKMKEKGDIPEGYSVSREKKERFSLILESASTNQTSMYLCASRPTGDYPYEQYFGPGTRLTVT.

CDR3 DNA: TGTGCCACCGGGGGAGGAACCGGGGAGCTGTTTTTT. It codes for CATGGGTGELFF. The chain combines TRBV28 with TRBJ2-2; D is possibly TRBD2 (6 bases). CDR1 and CDR2 (germline): MDHEN, SYDVKM. V lost 10 bases and J 5 bases, leaving 11 bases between the germline ends. The CDR3 runs to 12 residues.

This clone is a singleton in its sample. The rearrangement joins TRBV19 to TRBJ1-2, with D unclear. CDR3 length: 17 amino acids. CDR1 and CDR2 from the germline V gene are LNHDA and SQIVND (reference sequence). V was pared by 1 base and J by 7 bases, with 22 bases between. CDR3 region: CASSIVNGRLAMGGYTF. CDR3 nucleotides: TGTGCCAGTAGTATAGTTAACGGACGACTTGCTATGGGTGGCTACACCTTC.

V is TRBV28 and J is TRBJ1-5, with no clear D. CDR3 length equals 13 residues. V lost 5 bases to trimming and J lost 7 bases, with 12 bases between them. Germline CDR1 is MDHEN and CDR2 is SYDVKM. CDR3 amino acids: CASSERAYQPQHF. DNA of the CDR3: TGTGCCAGCAGTGAACGGGCGTACCAGCCCCAGCATTTT.

The chain carries TRBV7-6 and TRBJ2-1, with a possible D match to TRBD2 (6 bases). Trimming removed 6 bases from V and 0 bases from J, with 12 bases in between. Germline CDR1 and CDR2: SGHVS and FNYEAQ. This CDR3 comprises 15 residues. The CDR3 nucleotides read TGTGCCAGCAGTTATGACGGGAGCTCCTACAATGAGCAGTTCTTC. It codes for CASSYDGSSYNEQFF.

CDR3 loop: CASSVGQTGSPLHF. CDR3 nucleotides: TGTGCCAGCAGCGTAGGACAGACTGGATCACCCCTCCACTTT. The chain employs TRBV9 and TRBJ1-6; a possible D gene is TRBD1 (5 bases). Germline CDR1 SGDLS, CDR2 YYNGEE. Between the trimmed V and J ends, which lost 0 bases and 10 bases, there was a span of 11 bases. The length of the CDR3 is 14 residues.

This chain uses TRBV7-8 with TRBJ2-2; the match to TRBD1 covers 7 bases. Per germline, CDR1 SGHVS and CDR2 FQNEAQ. CDR3 length: 18 residues. Germline trimming cut 1 base from V and 6 bases from J; bases unmatched to any gene: 14. In nucleotides, the CDR3 is TGTGCCAGCAGCTTAGGACGGGTTGGACAGGTCGGACCCGGGGAGCTGTTTTTT. Translation: CASSLGRVGQVGPGELFF.

The chain links TRBV5-4 to TRBJ2-3, with a tentative D call TRBD2 (5 bases). The CDR3 totals 13 residues. CDR1 is SGHNT, CDR2 YYREEE, per germline (reference sequence). The germline V and J ends were trimmed by 5 bases and 2 bases, with 9 bases remaining between them. The chain's CDR3 is CASSATNTDTQYF. The CDR3 DNA sequence: TGTGCCAGCAGTGCGACTAACACAGATACGCAGTATTTT.

The V gene is TRBV18, the J gene TRBJ2-5; D gene unclear. The CDR3 extends over 14 amino acids. In germline, CDR1 is KGHSH, CDR2 LQKENI. V gave up 3 bases and J gave up 5 bases, with 13 bases separating them. The CDR3 protein is CASSPRVQEETQYF. The CDR3 nucleotides are TGTGCCAGCTCACCGAGAGTTCAGGAGGAGACCCAGTACTTC.

This chain links TRBV24-1 with TRBJ2-7; D is possibly TRBD2 (6 bases). Germline CDR1 reads KGHDR; CDR2 reads SFDVKD. The CDR3 loop spans 13 amino acids. V gave up 6 bases and J gave up 2 bases, with 10 bases separating them. CDR3 residues: CATSRGGTYEQYF. The CDR3 DNA reads as TGTGCCACCAGTCGGGGAGGAACCTACGAGCAGTACTTC.

This clone was counted a single time. The chain carries TRBV11-2 and TRBJ1-2; D gene uncertain. Germline V gene lookup returns CDR1 SGHAT and CDR2 FQNNGV. This CDR3 region has 13 residues. Deletions cut 5 bases from V and 6 bases from J, with 13 bases between. CDR3 sequence: CASSPWAGDGYTF. The CDR3 nucleotides read TGTGCCAGCAGCCCTTGGGCAGGTGATGGCTACACCTTC.

This chain connects TRBV6-1 to TRBJ2-7; D call uncertain. The CDR3 loop spans 13 amino acids. Deletions cut 1 base from V and 3 bases from J, with 7 bases between. Germline CDR1 and CDR2: MNHNS and SASEGT. As DNA, the CDR3 is TGTGCCAGCAGTGAAGGATATCTCTACGAGCAGTACTTC. This sequence encodes CASSEGYLYEQYF.

The chain links TRBV28 to TRBJ2-3; either TRBD1 or TRBD2 may fit D (5 bases each). This CDR3 spans 14 amino acids. Germline V lookup: CDR1 MDHEN, CDR2 SYDVKM. Deletions cut 4 bases from V and 1 base from J, with 9 bases between. The CDR3 DNA follows: TGTGCCAGCAGTTCCGGGACCGGCACAGATACGCAGTATTTT. The encoded protein is CASSSGTGTDTQYF.

This chain joins TRBV19 and TRBJ2-7; D not resolved. The CDR3 covers 11 residues. V was shortened by 8 bases and J by 4 bases, with 9 bases between the two germline ends. From germline, CDR1 is LNHDA and CDR2 SQIVND (reference sequence). The chain's CDR3 is CASGGIYEQYF. In nucleotides, the CDR3 is TGTGCCAGTGGCGGTATTTACGAGCAGTACTTC. The full variable domain, its missing parts supplied by reference TRBV19 and TRBJ2-7, is DGGITQSPKYLFRKEGQNVTLSCEQNLNHDAMYWYRQDPGQGLRLIYYSQIVNDFQKGDIAEGYSVSREKKESFPLTVTSAQKNPTAFYLCASGGIYEQYFGPGTRLTVT.

The sample holds one count of this clone. This chain uses TRBV6-5 with TRBJ2-7; maybe TRBD1 (6 bases). CDR1 and CDR2 (germline): MNHEY, SVGAGI. The length of the CDR3 is 14 residues. Trimming left V 6 bases short and J 7 bases short, with 19 bases between. CDR3: CASRLRTESGEQYF. In DNA, the CDR3 is TGTGCCAGCAGACTCAGGACAGAGAGCGGAGAGCAGTACTTC.